The T cell receptor beta chain described here comes from a study of blood T cell repertoires in COVID-19. Study in general: T cells, B-cell-depleted T cells, or PBMCs provided the cDNA or gDNA that served as material.

The CDR3 runs 16 residues. V dropped 6 bases and J dropped 4; count of bases not matched to a gene: 8. The germline V gene encodes CDR1 SNHLY and CDR2 FYNNEI. TCRdb's table, derived via immunoSEQ multiplex PCR, lists solely in-frame clones and lacks some. The sample holds some 240,000 clones, about 89% seen once. The sequenced sample was peripheral blood. This sequence was found in a man in his sixties who had recovered from COVID-19. V is TRBV2 and J is TRBJ2-7; 14 bases match TRBD2. The CDR3 DNA follows: TGTGCCAGCAGGACTAGCGGGAGGGCCTTTAGATACGAGCAGTACTTC. This gives the protein CASRTSGRAFRYEQYF.